Following are 19 T cell receptor beta chains from one sample sequenced in a study of T cells after yellow fever vaccination. TCRdb re-called the 5' RACE reads through MiXCR, storing one row per CDR3 protein. The sample includes tens of thousands of distinct CDR3 sequences, 7.5% to 8% of them seen just once. Here the sequenced sample was CD8+ T cells sorted from PBMCs, taken on the day of the yellow fever booster vaccination. The receptors stem from a man aged 30 to 45 who received the YFV17D yellow fever vaccine.

This chain uses TRBV2 with TRBJ2-3; the D is unclear. Trimming left V 3 bases short and J 8 bases short, with 15 bases between. The CDR3 contains 14 residues. Per germline, CDR1 SNHLY and CDR2 FYNNEI. In DNA form, the CDR3 reads TGTGCCAGCAGTGACGTCCTCATCGCGGTTACGCAGTATTTT. Its protein is CASSDVLIAVTQYF.

The chain joins TRBV7-9 to TRBJ2-7; D is possibly TRBD2 (5 bases). Deletions cut 1 base from V and 7 bases from J, with 11 bases between. The CDR3 length is 13 residues. Germline V CDR1 and CDR2: SEHNR, FQNEAQ (reference sequence). CDR3 sequence: CASSLGGRPEQYF. For the CDR3, the DNA is TGTGCCAGCAGCTTAGGAGGGAGACCAGAGCAGTACTTC. Complete variable domain (other parts from reference TRBV7-9 and TRBJ2-7): DTGVSQNPRHKITKRGQNVTFRCDPISEHNRLYWYRQTLGQGPEFLTYFQNEAQLEKSRLLSDRFSAERPKGSFSTLEIQRTEQGDSAMYLCASSLGGRPEQYFGPGTRLTVT.

This clonotype has a count of ten or more. The chain carries TRBV20-1 and TRBJ1-1; TRBD1 is a possible D gene (6 bases). The CDR3 length is 13 residues. V was clipped by 6 bases and J by 5 bases, with 16 bases between them. From germline, CDR1 is DFQATT and CDR2 SNEGSKA (reference sequence). CDR3 sequence reads: CSAHKPGETEAFF. The CDR3 coding sequence is TGCAGTGCCCATAAACCAGGGGAGACTGAAGCTTTCTTT.

This clonotype turned up a few times. The rearrangement links TRBV7-6 to TRBJ2-7, with TRBD2 matching over 9 bases. Per germline, CDR1 SGHVS and CDR2 FNYEAQ. The CDR3 covers 14 residues. The V gene end was trimmed by 1 base and the J gene end by 3 bases; junction bases not matched to a gene: 1. The CDR3 loop reads CASSLGSGSYEQYF. In nucleotides, the CDR3 is TGTGCCAGCAGCTTAGGTAGCGGGAGCTACGAGCAGTACTTC.

This clonotype has just a few counts. The rearrangement uses TRBV29-1 and TRBJ2-1, with D possibly TRBD2 on 6 matching bases. Trimming pared 7 bases from V and 10 bases from J, leaving 14 bases between. The CDR3 extends over 11 amino acids. From germline, CDR1 is SQVTM and CDR2 ANQGSEA. CDR3: CSGGAAGEQFF. CDR3 nucleotides: TGCAGCGGGGGCGCGGCGGGAGAGCAGTTCTTC.

This clonotype was detected many times. The chain couples TRBV21-1 to TRBJ2-2. TRBV21-1 is an annotated pseudogene. The CDR3 runs to 14 residues. CDR3: CASSAHTSAGELFF. Here the CDR3 DNA reads TGTGCCAGCAGCGCCCATACGAGCGCCGGGGAGCTGTTTTTT.

This clonotype has more than one count but fewer than ten. J is TRBJ1-3 and V is TRBV6-5; no clear D gene. Germline CDR1 MNHEY, CDR2 SVGAGI. The length of the CDR3 is 13 residues. V was shortened by 2 bases and J by 0 bases, with 2 bases between the two germline ends. CDR3 protein: CASSYNSGNTIYF. As DNA, the CDR3 is TGTGCCAGCAGTTACAACTCTGGAAACACCATATATTTT.

This clonotype was counted between two and nine times. J is TRBJ2-7 and V is TRBV10-3; D is possibly TRBD2 (6 bases). This CDR3 is 15 amino acids long. Per germline, CDR1 ENHRY and CDR2 SYGVKD. The V gene lost 4 bases and the J gene lost 0 bases, with 13 bases spanning the gap. CDR3 sequence: CAISVGDLSSYEQYF. The CDR3 bases are TGTGCCATCAGTGTCGGGGACTTGAGCTCCTACGAGCAGTACTTC.

The chain employs TRBV4-2 and TRBJ1-1; the D is unclear. The CDR3 covers 13 residues. Trimming removed 0 bases at V and 5 bases at J, with 7 bases between. Looked up from germline, CDR1 is LGHNA and CDR2 is YNFKEQ. The DNA of the CDR3 is TGTGCCAGCAGCCAAGACCCCGGTACTGAAGCTTTCTTT. Residues: CASSQDPGTEAFF.

This clonotype was picked up a small number of times. The chain recombines TRBV7-9 with TRBJ2-3, with 8 bases that match TRBD2. Unmatched junction bases numbered 12, after V lost 5 bases and J lost 2 bases. CDR3 length equals 17 residues. The germline V gene has CDR1 SEHNR and CDR2 FQNEAQ (reference sequence). The CDR3 here is CASSQFIAGWVTDTQYF. CDR3 DNA sequence: TGTGCCAGCAGCCAATTCATAGCGGGATGGGTCACAGATACGCAGTATTTT.

The V gene is TRBV12-3 or TRBV12-4, the J gene TRBJ2-7; no clear D gene. V was cut by 5 bases and J by 6 bases, with 8 bases left in between. The CDR3 length is 11 residues. The CDR3 nucleotides are TGTGCCAGCAGTCTGAACTCCGAGCAGTACTTC. This codes for CASSLNSEQYF.

This clonotype was picked up a small number of times. In nucleotides, the CDR3 is TGCGCCAGCAGCCCTAGGGGGACAGGGATCTACGAGCAGTACTTC. Protein product: CASSPRGTGIYEQYF. The chain has TRBV4-1 and TRBJ2-7; 9 bases are a match to TRBD1. Trimming took 4 bases from V and 3 from J; bases not matched to a gene: 7. The CDR3 totals 15 residues. The germline gives CDR1 MGHRA, CDR2 YSYEKL.

This chain connects TRBV7-9 to TRBJ2-7; TRBD2 aligns across 7 bases. Germline V gives CDR1 SEHNR, CDR2 FQNEAQ (reference sequence). CDR3 length equals 15 residues. Unmatched junction bases numbered 9, after V lost 2 bases and J lost 5 bases. The CDR3 loop is CASSLFVGGPHEQYF. The CDR3, as DNA: TGTGCCAGCAGCTTATTTGTGGGAGGGCCGCACGAGCAGTACTTC. The complete variable domain, with remaining parts taken from reference TRBV7-9 and TRBJ2-7, reads DTGVSQNPRHKITKRGQNVTFRCDPISEHNRLYWYRQTLGQGPEFLTYFQNEAQLEKSRLLSDRFSAERPKGSFSTLEIQRTEQGDSAMYLCASSLFVGGPHEQYFGPGTRLTVT.

The table lists this clonotype with a few counts. The genes are TRBV27 and TRBJ2-2; TRBD2 matches at 11 bases. Trimming cost V 1 base and J 6 bases; bases outside gene matches: 4. This CDR3 contains 16 residues. Looked up from germline, CDR1 is MNHEY and CDR2 is SMNVEV (reference sequence). The CDR3 protein is CASSLLLAGEAGELFF. In nucleotides, the CDR3 is TGTGCCAGCAGTTTATTACTAGCGGGAGAAGCCGGGGAGCTGTTTTTT.

This clonotype was observed a few times. The chain combines TRBV29-1 with TRBJ2-7; D gene uncertain. CDR3 length: 11 amino acids. V was pared by 7 bases and J by 1 base, with 8 bases between. Germline V gene data show CDR1 as SQVTM and CDR2 as ANQGSEA. This chain's CDR3 is CSAMRSYEQYF. Here the CDR3 DNA reads TGCAGCGCGATGCGGTCCTACGAGCAGTACTTC.

The rearrangement uses TRBV5-1 and TRBJ2-3; 7 nucleotides agree with TRBD2. The CDR3 is 17 amino acids. J gave up 2 bases and V 0 bases, and 9 bases lay outside the gene matches. CDR1 is SGHRS, CDR2 YFSETQ, per germline. The CDR3 is CASSLAPLAATTDTQYF. CDR3 DNA sequence: TGCGCCAGCAGCTTGGCCCCGCTAGCGGCTACCACAGATACGCAGTATTTT.

In its sample, this clonotype was seen a few times. In DNA form, the CDR3 reads TGTGCCAGCAGCTTGAATGGTTGGACAATCCAAGAGACCCAGTACTTC. Amino acids: CASSLNGWTIQETQYF. This chain uses TRBV11-1 with TRBJ2-5, with D perhaps matching TRBD1 (5 bases). With 3 bases removed from V and 1 base from J, the gap between germline ends came to 15 bases. The CDR3 length is 16 residues. The V gene's germline CDR1 is SGHAT and CDR2 FQDESV (reference sequence).

This clonotype occurred a few times. V usage is TRBV7-9 and J usage is TRBJ2-1; unclear D gene. Trimming shortened V by 5 bases and J by 1 base, and 12 bases separated the two germline ends. Germline CDR1 SEHNR, CDR2 FQNEAQ (reference sequence). The CDR3 length is 15 residues. The CDR3 sequence is CASSLNPSSYNEQFF. DNA of the CDR3: TGTGCCAGCAGCCTAAACCCGTCGTCCTACAATGAGCAGTTCTTC. The variable domain in full, completed from reference TRBV7-9 and TRBJ2-1, reads DTGVSQNPRHKITKRGQNVTFRCDPISEHNRLYWYRQTLGQGPEFLTYFQNEAQLEKSRLLSDRFSAERPKGSFSTLEIQRTEQGDSAMYLCASSLNPSSYNEQFFGPGTRLTVL.

This clonotype appeared many times. V gene TRBV2 combines with J gene TRBJ2-1; D is uncertain. Germline V gene sequence: CDR1 SNHLY, CDR2 FYNNEI. The CDR3 runs 16 residues. V dropped 2 bases and J dropped 0 bases, with 11 bases sitting between them. CDR3 loop: CASSETEPSSYNEQFF. For the CDR3, the DNA is TGTGCCAGCAGTGAAACCGAACCGAGCTCCTACAATGAGCAGTTCTTC.